The sequence of this T cell receptor (beta chain) was determined in a study of post-analysis software for immune sequencing data. This CDR3 is built from 16 residues. In germline, CDR1 is SGHVS, CDR2 FQNEAQ. Study-wide results and limits: When patients were compared with controls, 5 or 6 TRBV segments were more frequent, TRBV5-6, TRBV5-1 and TRBV20-1 among them. Normalized Chao1 diversity was significantly lower in multiple sclerosis patients than in controls.

A word on this clonotype: Antigen: not known. Compared with germline, one end of the junction differs, possibly owing to a read error.

Unique molecular identifiers were built into the TCR beta cDNA libraries. TCRdb recomputed calls from the PCR reads with MiXCR, one row per CDR3 protein. Of roughly 430,000 distinct CDR3 sequences detected, 30% to 40% appear once; the ten largest clones hold 7.5% to 8.5%. The sequence was collected from a girl aged 2 to 9 with multiple sclerosis. Sequencing was performed on blood. The V gene is TRBV7-8, the J gene TRBJ2-1, with 7 positions matching TRBD2. CDR3 protein: CACSLALRELHYEQFF. The CDR3 bases are TGTGCCTGCAGCTTAGCCTTGCGGGAGCTCCACTATGAGCAGTTCTTC.